The present T cell receptor beta chain was sequenced within a study of graft-versus-host responses after intestinal transplantation. Overall study findings and caveats: Some GvH clones appeared in ileal mucosa or blood before recipient bone marrow.

Using immunoSEQ multiplex PCR, the repertoire was profiled, and TCRdb retains in-frame clones only, with some absent. The table includes about 97,000 clones, approximately 90% detected once. On this clone: The antigen remains undetermined.

Trimming took 3 bases from V and 1 from J; bases not matched to a gene: 1. CDR1 and CDR2 (germline): SNHLY, FYNNEI. The CDR3 totals 16 residues. This chain links TRBV2 with TRBJ2-1, with 12 bases matching TRBD2. This clonotype was obtained from a human patient who received an intestinal transplant, so some T cells may come from the graft donor. The starting material was PBMCs, obtained roughly 450 days after intestinal transplant. The CDR3 nucleotides read TGTGCCAGCAGTGAGACTAGCGGGGGATCCTACAATGAGCAGTTCTTC. Translating gives CASSETSGGSYNEQFF.